This T cell receptor (beta chain) emerged from a study of T cells of healthy individuals. TCRdb reprocessed the 5' RACE reads via MiXCR and lists one record per CDR3 protein. The sample lists around 40,000 distinct CDR3 sequences, 3.5% to 5.5% seen once, with about 9% in the top ten. The length of the CDR3 is 15 residues. Germline CDR1 reads MDHEN; CDR2 reads SYDVKM. V was pared by 2 bases and J by 1 base, with 11 bases between. This clonotype was seen many times. The J gene is TRBJ1-1, the V gene TRBV28, with D unclear. The receptor's source is a human donor in good health. This CDR3 reads CASSLRQLTNTEAFF. The DNA for the CDR3 is TGTGCCAGCAGTTTAAGGCAGCTCACGAACACTGAAGCTTTCTTT.